Sequencing of this TCR beta chain was carried out in a study of human T cells and chemical hapten exposure. The CDR3 runs 17 residues. Germline V CDR1 and CDR2: SGHDT, YYEEEE. V dropped 4 bases and J dropped 2 bases, with 16 bases sitting between them. This clonotype came up a few times. The sample's time point: pre-sensitization, week 0. Treatment denoted: therapeutic diphenylcyclopropenone sensitization with weekly scalp DPC. TCRdb passed the RACE reads through MiXCR, listing each CDR3 protein once. Of under 45,000 distinct CDR3 sequences in the sample, roughly a tenth are singletons; the top ten hold about 6%.

This TCR was sampled from a young man with alopecia areata. Some clones in this sample may be carry-over from other donors' samples. The chain combines TRBV5-6 with TRBJ1-6; unclear D gene. Sequenced here: whole blood, sampled in connection with sensitization to the hapten diphenylcyclopropenone (DPC). CDR3 DNA: TGTGCCAGCAGCCGTCAAGGGCCTGGAACCTATAATTCACCCCTCCACTTT. Translated, it gives CASSRQGPGTYNSPLHF.